This T cell receptor (beta chain) emerged from a study of T cells in Graves' hyperthyroidism and ophthalmopathy. Findings and caveats of the study: From stable hyperthyroidism, ophthalmopathy was set apart by a 13 V-J model.

This clonotype was detected ten times or more. Its antigen is not known. Patients were excluded for uncontrolled infection, other autoimmune disease, pregnancy or lactation. Each 10 ml fresh peripheral blood draw supplied the PBMCs. RNA transcripts yielded amplified TCR beta CDR3 regions. TCR CDR3 regions were first amplified by RT-PCR with HTBI primers. One entry per CDR3 protein results from TCRdb running MiXCR on the multiplex PCR reads. The table lists a few hundred thousand distinct CDR3 sequences, roughly 18% of them singletons. The material sequenced was blood. This sequence originates from a man aged 18 to 30 with Graves' ophthalmopathy.

The CDR3, as DNA: TGTGCCAGCAGCCAAGACCCCGGCTACGAGCAGTACTTC. Encoded protein: CASSQDPGYEQYF. The chain has TRBV3-1 and TRBJ2-7, with D unresolved. V lost 0 bases and J lost 3, with 6 bases in between. The length of the CDR3 is 13 residues. CDR1 is LGHDT and CDR2 is YNNKEL in the germline V gene (reference sequence).